The next 31 T cell receptor beta chains were all read from a single sample in a study of beta chain features in type 1 diabetes. Since all of the isolated RNA was reverse transcribed, expressed TCRB transcripts were what got sequenced. Using immunoSEQ multiplex PCR, the repertoire was profiled, and TCRdb retains in-frame clones only, with some absent. Among hundreds of thousands of clones, roughly 12% were seen once, and the ten largest hold under 0.02%. Sequenced: naive CD4+ T cells from blood. Receptors were obtained from a man between 18 and 35 years old in good health.

This clone has a handful of counts. The CDR3, as DNA: TGCGCCAGCAGCCAACGGGACAGGGGGAGCACAGATACGCAGTATTTT. Its translation: CASSQRDRGSTDTQYF. The chain couples TRBV4-3 to TRBJ2-3; 11 bases align to TRBD1. V was clipped by 2 bases and J by 0 bases; unmatched bases: 1. The CDR3 has 16 residues. The V gene's germline CDR1 is LGHNA and CDR2 YSLEER.

This clone was seen a few times. A junction end diverges from the germline sequence, so it may reflect a read error. The chain carries TRBV7-7 and TRBJ2-5, with 11 bases fitting TRBD2. This CDR3 region has 16 residues. Germline lookup yields CDR1 SSHAT and CDR2 FNYEAQ (reference sequence). CDR3 nucleotide sequence: TGTGCTAGCAGCCGAACTAGCGGGAGACTACAAGAGACCCAGTACTTC. Its protein product is CASSRTSGRLQETQYF.

This clone has only a few counts. The rearrangement uses TRBV28 and TRBJ2-4; a possible D gene is TRBD1 (6 bases). Germline CDR1 reads MDHEN; CDR2 reads SYDVKM. This CDR3 comprises 18 residues. The V end was cut by 5 bases, the J end by 0 bases, with 20 bases between. CDR3 region: CASSQPLPRQAAKNIQYF. The CDR3 DNA reads TGTGCCAGCAGTCAACCACTCCCTCGACAGGCAGCCAAAAACATTCAGTACTTC.

This chain links TRBV4-1 with TRBJ2-7; D is uncertain. The CDR3 consists of 15 residues. From germline, CDR1 is MGHRA and CDR2 YSYEKL. Trimming removed 2 bases at V and 4 bases at J, with 15 bases between. The CDR3 reads CASSQLGALRYEQYF. In DNA, the CDR3 is TGCGCCAGCAGCCAACTCGGTGCCCTAAGATACGAGCAGTACTTC.

The chain joins TRBV7-9 to TRBJ2-3; 7 positions agree with TRBD1. V trimming: 5 bases; J trimming: 0 bases; junction bases outside the gene matches: 11. Per germline, CDR1 SEHNR and CDR2 FQNEAQ (reference sequence). The CDR3 extends over 17 amino acids. CDR3 protein: CASSPYSGTASTDTQYF. CDR3 sequence (DNA): TGTGCCAGCAGCCCATATTCCGGGACAGCTAGCACAGATACGCAGTATTTT.

As regards this clone: This specimen includes other DNA sequences encoding the same CDR3. The rearrangement links TRBV18 to TRBJ2-1, with TRBD1 identical over 11 bases. The CDR3 spans 15 residues. The V and J ends lost 6 bases and 2 bases, in that order; junction bases with no gene match: 3. From germline, CDR1 is KGHSH and CDR2 LQKENI. The CDR3 region has the DNA TGTGCCAGCTCCCCGGGACAGGGGGCCTACAATGAGCAGTTCTTC. This sequence encodes CASSPGQGAYNEQFF. The complete variable domain, with remaining parts taken from reference TRBV18 and TRBJ2-1, reads NAGVMQNPRHLVRRRGQEARLRCSPMKGHSHVYWYRQLPEEGLKFMVYLQKENIIDESGMPKERFSAEFPKEGPSILRIQQVVRGDSAAYFCASSPGQGAYNEQFFGPGTRLTVL.

CDR3 in DNA: TGTGCCAGCAGACACTTGGGCGCAAACAAACACTCCTACAATGAGCAGTTCTTC. It yields the protein CASRHLGANKHSYNEQFF. The chain has TRBV7-9 and TRBJ2-1; D remains ambiguous. CDR1 is SEHNR and CDR2 is FQNEAQ in the germline V gene (reference sequence). The V end lost 6 bases, the J end lost 0 bases, and 21 bases lay between the germline ends. There are 18 residues in the CDR3.

This clone has a handful of counts. V gene TRBV29-1 combines with J gene TRBJ2-5; D is unclear. V lost 4 bases to trimming and J lost 2 bases, with 2 bases between them. Germline assignment: CDR1 SQVTM and CDR2 ANQGSEA. This CDR3 contains 10 residues. The CDR3 loop is CSVAQETQYF. For the CDR3, the DNA is TGCAGCGTTGCACAAGAGACCCAGTACTTC.

The sample holds a few counts of this clone. The chain is built from TRBV19 and TRBJ2-7; D is ambiguous. The V end lost 5 bases, the J end lost 4 bases, and 12 bases lay between the germline ends. This CDR3 has 13 amino acids. Per the germline V gene, CDR1 is LNHDA and CDR2 is SQIVND (reference sequence). In nucleotides, the CDR3 is TGTGCCAGTAGTCCCGCGGTTGGTTACGAGCAGTACTTC. It translates to CASSPAVGYEQYF.

The chain combines TRBV5-4 with TRBJ1-4; 8 bases are shared with TRBD1. Germline V CDR1 and CDR2: SGHNT, YYREEE (reference sequence). The CDR3 is 16 residues long. Trimming removed 4 bases from V and 1 base from J; junction bases left unmatched: 6. Here the CDR3 DNA reads TGTGCCAGCAGCCCGGACAGGGTTCGAACTAATGAAAAACTGTTTTTT. It is translated as CASSPDRVRTNEKLFF.

The chain has TRBV27 and TRBJ2-7, with D perhaps matching TRBD1 (5 bases). Per the germline V gene, CDR1 is MNHEY and CDR2 is SMNVEV (reference sequence). The CDR3 length is 12 residues. V gave up 10 bases and J gave up 6 bases, with 16 bases separating them. CDR3 region: CATGTGRGEQYF. CDR3 nucleotide sequence: TGTGCCACGGGTACAGGTAGGGGCGAGCAGTACTTC.

The V and J genes are TRBV6-1 and TRBJ2-5; TRBD2 is a possible D gene (5 bases). Germline assignment: CDR1 MNHNS and CDR2 SASEGT. This CDR3 region has 15 residues. The V and J ends lost 1 base and 2 bases respectively, with 11 bases between them. The CDR3 is CASSEGTSRQETQYF. CDR3 sequence (DNA): TGTGCCAGCAGTGAAGGAACTAGTCGTCAAGAGACCCAGTACTTC.

The rearrangement uses TRBV11-3 and TRBJ2-1; D may be TRBD2 (6 bases). Between the trimmed V and J ends, which lost 3 bases and 9 bases, there was a span of 12 bases. The CDR3 contains 13 residues. From germline, CDR1 is SGHNT and CDR2 YENEEA. The CDR3 is CASSFGREAEQFF. The CDR3 nucleotides read TGTGCCAGCAGCTTTGGGCGGGAAGCTGAGCAGTTCTTC.

The gene calls are TRBV5-6 and TRBJ2-5; possible D gene TRBD1, 6 bases. V dropped 2 bases and J dropped 5 bases, with 13 bases sitting between them. Germline CDR1 SGHDT, CDR2 YYEEEE. This CDR3 region has 14 residues. CDR3 bases: TGTGCCAGCAGCTTAAGAGGGGGTCGGGAGACCCAGTACTTC. Translated: CASSLRGGRETQYF.

This clone came up a few times. The genes are TRBV18 and TRBJ2-7, with D hard to call. This CDR3 has 12 residues. Germline lookup yields CDR1 KGHSH and CDR2 LQKENI. Trimming left V 3 bases short and J 0 bases short, with 3 bases between. The CDR3 coding sequence is TGTGCCAGCTCACCCTACTCCTACGAGCAGTACTTC. It codes for CASSPYSYEQYF.

This clone has a handful of counts. V is TRBV7-2 and J is TRBJ2-5; D is uncertain. The germline V gene has CDR1 SGHTA and CDR2 FQGNSA. V was pared by 2 bases and J by 5 bases, with 9 bases between. The length of the CDR3 is 13 residues. In DNA, the CDR3 is TGTGCCAGCAGCTTACTTGTGCGGGAGACCCAGTACTTC. This translates into CASSLLVRETQYF.

This clone was seen a handful of times. The DNA for the CDR3 is TGCGCCAGCAGCCGCCACGACAGACTAGGCACAGATACGCAGTATTTT. Amino acids: CASSRHDRLGTDTQYF. The J gene is TRBJ2-3, the V gene TRBV4-3; D may be TRBD2 (6 bases). V was shortened by 4 bases and J by 1 base, with 15 bases between the two germline ends. CDR3 length: 16 amino acids. Per germline, CDR1 LGHNA and CDR2 YSLEER.

The chain employs TRBV29-1 and TRBJ2-5, with a tentative D call TRBD1 (5 bases). The end of the DNA is better explained by TRBJ2-7, so the J call may be wrong. CDR1 is SQVTM and CDR2 is ANQGSEA in the germline V gene. The CDR3 totals 12 residues. The CDR3 nucleotides are TGCAGCGTTGATACAGGCCCCTACGAGCAGTACTTC. Protein sequence: CSVDTGPYEQYF.

The sample holds a few counts of this clone. V usage is TRBV2 and J usage is TRBJ2-5; tentatively, D is TRBD1 (5 bases). Trimming took off 6 bases at V and 2 bases at J, with 19 bases between the two ends. This CDR3 comprises 16 residues. Germline V CDR1 and CDR2: SNHLY, FYNNEI. The CDR3 DNA sequence: TGTGCCAGCAGGGCTGGGGTGGGGCGAAGGCAAGAGACCCAGTACTTC. Its translation is CASRAGVGRRQETQYF. The full variable domain, its missing parts supplied by reference TRBV2 and TRBJ2-5, is EPEVTQTPSHQVTQMGQEVILRCVPISNHLYFYWYRQILGQKVEFLVSFYNNEISEKSEIFDDQFSVERPDGSNFTLKIRSTKLEDSAMYFCASRAGVGRRQETQYFGPGTRLLVL.

This clone came up a few times. The chain recombines TRBV30 with TRBJ1-1; D not certain. The length of the CDR3 is 15 residues. Germline V gene lookup returns CDR1 GTSNPN and CDR2 SVGIG (reference sequence). V lost 3 bases and J lost 4, with 18 bases in between. The CDR3 is CAWSGGVPGITEAFF. The CDR3 DNA sequence: TGTGCCTGGAGCGGCGGGGTCCCCGGGATCACTGAAGCTTTCTTT.

This clone was found a few times. The gene calls are TRBV7-8 and TRBJ1-1; the match to TRBD1 covers 7 bases. Trimming took 3 bases from V and 2 from J; bases not matched to a gene: 3. The CDR3 sequence is 14 residues long. The germline V gene has CDR1 SGHVS and CDR2 FQNEAQ. The CDR3 is CASSLGQINTEAFF. As DNA, the CDR3 is TGTGCCAGCAGCTTGGGACAGATTAACACTGAAGCTTTCTTT. The whole variable domain, filled in from reference TRBV7-8 and TRBJ1-1, reads GAGVSQSPRYKVAKRGQDVALRCDPISGHVSLFWYQQALGQGPEFLTYFQNEAQLDKSGLPSDRFFAERPEGSVSTLKIQRTQQEDSAVYLCASSLGQINTEAFFGQGTRLTVV.

Concerning this clone itself: Other DNA sequences in this sample translate to the same CDR3. This rearrangement joins TRBV7-2 to TRBJ2-5; TRBD1 might be the D (6 bases). The CDR3 is made up of 13 amino acids. V was trimmed by 3 bases and J by 1 base, leaving 6 bases between them. Germline lookup yields CDR1 SGHTA and CDR2 FQGNSA. The CDR3 DNA follows: TGTGCCAGCAGCTTGGACAGCCAAGAGACCCAGTACTTC. This encodes CASSLDSQETQYF.

In nucleotides, the CDR3 is TGTGCCTGGAGTCCCACCGGGACAGGGGGGAACCAGCCCCAGCATTTT. It is translated as CAWSPTGTGGNQPQHF. The chain employs TRBV30 and TRBJ1-5; 11 bases line up with TRBD1. The CDR3 contains 16 residues. Losses at the gene ends were 2 bases for V and 7 bases for J; bases not matched to a gene: 10. The V gene's germline CDR1 is GTSNPN and CDR2 SVGIG (reference sequence).

This rearrangement joins TRBV18 to TRBJ1-1, with 7 bases fitting TRBD1. In germline, CDR1 is KGHSH, CDR2 LQKENI. The CDR3 runs to 15 residues. Unmatched junction bases numbered 5, after V lost 2 bases and J lost 2 bases. The CDR3 is CASSPADRINTEAFF. The CDR3 coding sequence is TGTGCCAGCTCACCAGCGGACAGGATTAACACTGAAGCTTTCTTT. The full variable domain, its missing parts supplied by reference TRBV18 and TRBJ1-1, is NAGVMQNPRHLVRRRGQEARLRCSPMKGHSHVYWYRQLPEEGLKFMVYLQKENIIDESGMPKERFSAEFPKEGPSILRIQQVVRGDSAAYFCASSPADRINTEAFFGQGTRLTVV.

The genes are TRBV28 and TRBJ2-7; 11 bases map to TRBD2. The ends lost 5 bases at V and 5 bases at J; junction bases unmatched: 14. The V gene's germline CDR1 is MDHEN and CDR2 SYDVKM. The CDR3 spans 17 residues. CDR3 loop: CASSPPRGSGRANEQYF. In nucleotides, the CDR3 is TGTGCCAGCAGTCCACCTCGGGGTAGCGGGAGGGCCAACGAGCAGTACTTC.

In DNA, the CDR3 is TGCGCCAGCAGCCCGGACTACAACGGCGCAGATACGCAGTATTTT. Its protein is CASSPDYNGADTQYF. The gene calls are TRBV4-3 and TRBJ2-3, with TRBD2 as a possible D gene (6 bases). V gave up 4 bases and J gave up 4 bases, with 15 bases separating them. This CDR3 comprises 15 residues. Germline-derived CDR1 and CDR2 are LGHNA and YSLEER.

This clone was detected a few times. The rearrangement links TRBV28 to TRBJ2-3, with D perhaps matching TRBD1 (6 bases). There are 15 residues in the CDR3. Looked up from germline, CDR1 is MDHEN and CDR2 is SYDVKM. The V end lost 5 bases, the J end lost 6 bases, and 18 bases lay between the germline ends. As DNA, the CDR3 is TGTGCCAGCAGTCGCTCGTCGGACAGTGCGGATACGCAGTATTTT. Its translation: CASSRSSDSADTQYF.

V gene TRBV2 combines with J gene TRBJ1-2; D remains ambiguous. Germline V gives CDR1 SNHLY, CDR2 FYNNEI. The ends were cut back, 1 base at V and 9 bases at J, with 9 bases in the middle. This CDR3 comprises 12 residues. For the CDR3, the DNA is TGTGCCAGCAGTGAAGTAGTCCAAAGCTACACCTTC. Translation: CASSEVVQSYTF. Full variable domain (remainder filled in from reference TRBV2 and TRBJ1-2): EPEVTQTPSHQVTQMGQEVILRCVPISNHLYFYWYRQILGQKVEFLVSFYNNEISEKSEIFDDQFSVERPDGSNFTLKIRSTKLEDSAMYFCASSEVVQSYTFGSGTRLTVV.

This clone came up a few times. The chain recombines TRBV30 with TRBJ2-7; D is possibly TRBD2 (5 bases). V lost 4 bases and J 6 bases, leaving 10 bases between the germline ends. Germline V gives CDR1 GTSNPN, CDR2 SVGIG (reference sequence). This CDR3 region has 11 residues. CDR3 nucleotides: TGTGCCTGGACACTAGGCTCCGAGCAGTACTTC. It translates to CAWTLGSEQYF.

This chain uses TRBV18 with TRBJ1-5, with a weak D call TRBD1 (5 bases). The V and J ends lost 4 bases and 4 bases respectively, with 17 bases between them. The CDR3 totals 16 residues. Germline values: CDR1 KGHSH, CDR2 LQKENI. CDR3 region: CASSRAGINRNQPQHF. CDR3 coding DNA: TGTGCCAGCTCACGGGCAGGGATTAACCGAAATCAGCCCCAGCATTTT.

As regards this clone: The sample has other DNA sequences that encode this CDR3 too. DNA for the CDR3: TGTGCCAGCAGCCGAGACAGGGGAGGCTATGGCTACACCTTC. The encoded protein is CASSRDRGGYGYTF. The V and J genes are TRBV7-2 and TRBJ1-2; 8 bases align to TRBD1. Germline CDR1 and CDR2: SGHTA and FQGNSA. This CDR3 is built from 14 residues. Germline trimming cut 5 bases from V and 4 bases from J; bases unmatched to any gene: 6.